The rows below give T cell receptor beta chains drawn from one sample of a study of tumor-infiltrating lymphocytes in primary liver carcinoma. TCRdb independently ran MiXCR on the multiplex PCR reads; one entry per CDR3 protein. The table includes around 330,000 distinct CDR3 sequences, about three fifths detected once. The specimen sequenced was peripheral blood. The receptor source for this set is a woman in her thirties with primary liver carcinoma and hepatitis B virus infection. Both conserved end residues are part of each CDR3. A D gene is named only where the DNA matches it firmly. Not every row has a clone size; where given, it reads once, few, many or a size class.

J | V | size | D | CDR3 | DNA
TRBJ1-4 | TRBV12-3/TRBV12-4 | . | . | CASSSAGRSEKLFF | TGTGCCAGCAGTTCGGCGGGAAGAAGTGAAAAACTGTTTTTT
TRBJ2-3 | TRBV18 | . | TRBD1 | CASSPRTGGEDTQYF | TGTGCCAGCTCCCCAAGGACAGGGGGCGAAGATACGCAGTATTTT
TRBJ2-3 | TRBV4-1 | . | TRBD2 | CASSPRNSGDSTDTQYF | TGCGCCAGCAGCCCGCGCAATAGCGGGGACAGCACAGATACGCAGTATTTT
TRBJ2-7 | TRBV11-2 | . | TRBD2 | CVSSLVPAGDSYEQYF | TGTGTCAGCAGTTTAGTCCCAGCGGGGGATTCCTACGAGCAGTACTTC
TRBJ2-1 | TRBV11-2 | . | TRBD2 | CASRRTSWRGYNEQFF | TGTGCCAGCAGAAGGACTAGCTGGAGGGGCTACAATGAGCAGTTCTTC
TRBJ2-1 | TRBV4-3 | . | TRBD1 | CASSQGTAGTAPYNEQFF | TGCGCCAGCAGCCAAGGGACCGCCGGGACAGCCCCCTACAATGAGCAGTTCTTC
TRBJ2-3 | TRBV6-1 | . | . | CVSSESADTQYF | TGTGTCAGCAGTGAGTCGGCGGATACGCAGTATTTT
TRBJ1-2 | TRBV13 | . | . | CASSLGVGGSNYGYTF | TGTGCCAGCAGCTTAGGAGTCGGGGGTTCTAACTATGGCTACACCTTC
TRBJ2-1 | TRBV11-2 | many | . | CASSLYRTRNEQFF | TGTGCCAGCAGCTTATATCGGACCCGCAATGAGCAGTTCTTC
TRBJ1-2 | TRBV14 | . | . | CASSHTRNYGYAF | TGTGCCAGCAGCCATACACGTAACTATGGCTACGCCTTC
TRBJ2-1 | TRBV4-1 | many | TRBD2 | CASSQDLTSGRNEQFF | TGCGCCAGCAGCCAAGATCTAACTAGCGGGCGCAATGAGCAGTTCTTC
TRBJ1-5 | TRBV7-8 | few | TRBD1 | CASSPQGPNQPQHF | TGTGCCAGCAGCCCACAGGGGCCAAATCAGCCCCAGCATTTT
TRBJ2-1 | TRBV14 | . | TRBD2 | CASNQDLLLGLAGVNEQFF | TGTGCCAGCAACCAAGATTTACTCTTGGGACTAGCGGGAGTTAATGAGCAGTTCTTC
TRBJ2-1 | TRBV28 | . | TRBD2 | CVSTHYGGGLPYNEQFF | TGTGTCAGCACCCACTACGGGGGAGGGCTACCCTACAATGAGCAGTTCTTC
TRBJ2-1 | TRBV6-2/TRBV6-3 | many | TRBD1 | CASRDRGDSEQFF | TGTGCCAGCAGGGACAGGGGAGATTCTGAGCAGTTCTTC
TRBJ2-3 | TRBV7-9 | few | . | CASSGSSTDTQYF | TGTGCCAGCAGTGGAAGCAGCACAGATACGCAGTATTTT
TRBJ2-3 | TRBV30 | . | . | CAWSRWSSTDTQYF | TGTGCCTGGAGTCGGTGGTCGAGCACAGATACGCAGTATTTT
TRBJ2-3 | TRBV7-9 | . | TRBD1 | CASSQGQGSDTRYF | TGTGCCAGCAGCCAGGGACAGGGCTCGGATACGCGGTATTTT
TRBJ1-2 | TRBV29-1 | . | . | CSADEARGNGYTF | TGCAGCGCTGACGAGGCCAGGGGAAATGGCTACACCTTC
TRBJ2-1 | TRBV11-2 | . | . | CASSSDGLPINEQFF | TGTGCCAGCAGCTCCGACGGACTACCCATCAATGAGCAGTTTTTC
TRBJ1-3 | TRBV12-3/TRBV12-4 | many | TRBD1 | CASSFGRGNGNTIYF | TGTGCCAGCAGTTTTGGCAGGGGGAATGGAAACACCATATATTTT
TRBJ2-7 | TRBV5-6 | . | TRBD1 | CASSRLDRTYEQYF | TGTGCCAGCAGCCGATTGGACAGGACCTACGAGCAGTACTTC